The 17 T cell receptor beta chains in this list originate from one sample, sequenced in a study of shared clonotypes between healthy human individuals. The naive CD8 fraction comprised CD45RO-negative cells positively selected for CCR7 and excluded terminally differentiated effector memory CD45RA+ cells. Sequenced by immunoSEQ multiplex PCR; TCRdb stores in-frame clones only, minus some. Here the sample spans some 630,000 clones, approximately 96% being singletons. Sequenced input: naive CD8+ T cells sorted from blood. These receptors all stem from a woman under 40 in good health.

The V call is TRBV20-1, the J call TRBJ2-7, with D possibly matching TRBD1 (6 bases). The CDR3 length is 11 residues. Germline CDR1 is DFQATT and CDR2 is SNEGSKA (reference sequence). Deletions cut 6 bases from V and 5 bases from J, with 11 bases between. The CDR3 coding sequence is TGCAGTGCCACTACAGGGCACGAGCAGTACTTC. Translation: CSATTGHEQYF.

The chain carries TRBV28 and TRBJ2-1, with TRBD1 identical over 8 bases. Per the germline V gene, CDR1 is MDHEN and CDR2 is SYDVKM. V shed 6 bases and J 11 bases; nucleotides not matched to a gene: 6. CDR3 size: 12 residues. This CDR3 reads CASREDRVKQFF. Written as DNA, the CDR3 is TGTGCCAGCAGAGAGGACAGGGTGAAGCAGTTCTTC.

In its sample, this clone was seen once. V gene TRBV5-8 combines with J gene TRBJ2-7; D gene ambiguous. The germline V gene has CDR1 SGHTS and CDR2 YDEGEE. This CDR3 contains 12 residues. V was trimmed by 4 bases and J by 5 bases, leaving 10 bases between them. The CDR3 nucleotides read TGTGCCAGCAGCGGAAGCTATCACGAGCAGTACTTC. Its translation: CASSGSYHEQYF.

V gene TRBV28 combines with J gene TRBJ2-5; 8 nucleotides agree with TRBD2. V lost 10 bases and J lost 1; bases outside the gene matches: 23. The germline gives CDR1 MDHEN, CDR2 SYDVKM. The CDR3 extends over 19 amino acids. As DNA, the CDR3 is TGTGCCACCCAATCTACCCGGCTAGCGGGCAACCCCCCCCAAGAGACCCAGTACTTC. Protein: CATQSTRLAGNPPQETQYF.

This clone was detected only once. V and J are TRBV9 and TRBJ1-6, with a possible D match to TRBD1 (5 bases). In germline, CDR1 is SGDLS, CDR2 YYNGEE. CDR3 length: 14 amino acids. Trimming shortened V by 3 bases and J by 9 bases, and 13 bases separated the two germline ends. CDR3 protein: CASSGGRTSSPLHF. The DNA for the CDR3 is TGTGCCAGCAGCGGAGGACGGACAAGTTCACCCCTCCACTTT.

V and J are TRBV5-1 and TRBJ1-5; D is undetermined. Germline V gene data show CDR1 as SGHRS and CDR2 as YFSETQ. V was trimmed by 2 bases and J by 3 bases, leaving 9 bases between them. The CDR3 covers 14 residues. CDR3 DNA sequence: TGCGCCAGCAGCTTCGGCGGGAACAATCAGCCCCAGCATTTT. The encoded protein is CASSFGGNNQPQHF.

A note on this clone: One end of the junction is discordant with germline, which a read error may explain. This chain joins TRBV6-4 and TRBJ2-7; D might be TRBD1 or TRBD2, each matching 7 bases. In germline, CDR1 is MRHNA, CDR2 SNTAGT. The CDR3 has 20 residues. The CDR3 nucleotides read TGTGCCAGCACTGACATCTGGGGGGGGGACAGCCGCTTAATCCTTTACGAGCAGTACTTC. It yields the protein CASTDIWGGDSRLILYEQYF.

V is TRBV27 and J is TRBJ1-4; TRBD1 aligns across 11 bases. This CDR3 is 16 amino acids long. The germline V gene encodes CDR1 MNHEY and CDR2 SMNVEV (reference sequence). With V trimmed by 1 base and J by 6 bases, 4 bases remained unmatched. CDR3: CASSLLRGQGDEKLFF. As DNA, the CDR3 is TGTGCCAGCAGTTTATTGCGGGGACAGGGGGATGAAAAACTGTTTTTT.

The chain couples TRBV9 to TRBJ2-7, with 9 bases aligning to TRBD2. The CDR3 covers 17 residues. CDR1 and CDR2 from the germline V gene are SGDLS and YYNGEE. With V trimmed by 5 bases and J by 0 bases, 12 bases remained unmatched. CDR3 coding DNA: TGTGCCAGCAGGGTGACCCTAGCGGGACTCCTCTCCTACGAGCAGTACTTC. Translation: CASRVTLAGLLSYEQYF.

J is TRBJ2-7 and V is TRBV5-1, with 8 positions matching TRBD2. J gave up 5 bases and V 0 bases, and 7 bases lay outside the gene matches. This CDR3 contains 15 residues. The germline V gene has CDR1 SGHRS and CDR2 YFSETQ. The CDR3 DNA sequence: TGCGCCAGCAGCTTGGCCGCGGGAGGACTCGACGAGCAGTACTTC. Residues: CASSLAAGGLDEQYF. Looking up the rest from reference TRBV5-1 and TRBJ2-7 gives the full variable domain: KAGVTQTPRYLIKTRGQQVTLSCSPISGHRSVSWYQQTPGQGLQFLFEYFSETQRNKGNFPGRFSGRQFSNSRSEMNVSTLELGDSALYLCASSLAAGGLDEQYFGPGTRLTVT.

The genes are TRBV27 and TRBJ1-5; tentatively, D is TRBD1 (6 bases). From germline, CDR1 is MNHEY and CDR2 SMNVEV (reference sequence). The CDR3 sequence is 14 residues long. V lost 8 bases to trimming and J lost 9 bases, with 20 bases between them. CDR3: CASSIRGGGSPQHF. The CDR3 DNA is TGTGCCAGCTCAATCAGGGGAGGGGGTTCGCCCCAGCATTTT.

The sample holds one count of this clone. The chain joins TRBV6-5 to TRBJ2-2, with D perhaps matching TRBD1 (6 bases). Trimming removed 4 bases at V and 3 bases at J, with 12 bases between. Germline V gene sequence: CDR1 MNHEY, CDR2 SVGAGI. This CDR3 contains 15 residues. CDR3 in amino acids: CASSFRDTHTGELFF. The CDR3 DNA follows: TGTGCCAGCAGTTTTCGGGACACCCACACCGGGGAGCTGTTTTTT.

The chain links TRBV5-5 to TRBJ2-7; TRBD2 matches at 8 bases. Germline V gives CDR1 SGHKS, CDR2 YYEKEE (reference sequence). The J segment lost 0 bases and the V segment lost 4 bases, leaving 6 bases of the junction unmatched. This CDR3 contains 15 residues. CDR3 nucleotide sequence: TGTGCCAGCAGCCTGGGACTAGGGGACTCCTACGAGCAGTACTTC. This gives the protein CASSLGLGDSYEQYF.

J is TRBJ2-1 and V is TRBV19, with D maybe TRBD2 (6 bases). From germline, CDR1 is LNHDA and CDR2 SQIVND (reference sequence). With 5 bases removed from V and 4 bases from J, the gap between germline ends came to 18 bases. This CDR3 contains 16 residues. CDR3 bases: TGTGCCAGTAGTGATAGGAAGGAGGGCCTATACAATGAGCAGTTCTTC. It encodes CASSDRKEGLYNEQFF. Filled out from reference TRBV19 and TRBJ2-1, the complete variable domain reads DGGITQSPKYLFRKEGQNVTLSCEQNLNHDAMYWYRQDPGQGLRLIYYSQIVNDFQKGDIAEGYSVSREKKESFPLTVTSAQKNPTAFYLCASSDRKEGLYNEQFFGPGTRLTVL.

The chain is built from TRBV7-9 and TRBJ1-3; D not resolved. Trimming left V 2 bases short and J 0 bases short, with 17 bases between. Germline loops: CDR1 SEHNR, CDR2 FQNEAQ (reference sequence). The CDR3 runs 18 residues. This CDR3 reads CASSLTVAQQSSGNTIYF. The CDR3 DNA sequence: TGTGCCAGCAGCTTAACCGTAGCCCAACAGAGCTCTGGAAACACCATATATTTT. The variable domain in full, completed from reference TRBV7-9 and TRBJ1-3, reads DTGVSQNPRHKITKRGQNVTFRCDPISEHNRLYWYRQTLGQGPEFLTYFQNEAQLEKSRLLSDRFSAERPKGSFSTLEIQRTEQGDSAMYLCASSLTVAQQSSGNTIYFGEGSWLTVV.

The chain carries TRBV7-8 and TRBJ1-5, with D uncertain. CDR3 length: 12 amino acids. Trimming took 4 bases from V and 5 from J, leaving 6 bases between them. Germline CDR1 and CDR2: SGHVS and FQNEAQ. CDR3: CASSYGDQPQHF. The DNA for the CDR3 is TGTGCCAGCAGCTACGGAGATCAGCCCCAGCATTTT.

The rearrangement joins TRBV7-9 to TRBJ2-1; maybe TRBD2 (6 bases). The CDR3 contains 15 residues. Germline lookup yields CDR1 SEHNR and CDR2 FQNEAQ (reference sequence). V gave up 0 bases and J gave up 4 bases, with 10 bases separating them. In DNA form, the CDR3 reads TGTGCCAGCAGCTTAGCCGGGGGAAGATACAATGAGCAGTTCTTC. Protein product: CASSLAGGRYNEQFF. The full variable domain, completed using reference TRBV7-9 and TRBJ2-1, is DTGVSQNPRHKITKRGQNVTFRCDPISEHNRLYWYRQTLGQGPEFLTYFQNEAQLEKSRLLSDRFSAERPKGSFSTLEIQRTEQGDSAMYLCASSLAGGRYNEQFFGPGTRLTVL.